What follows describes a single T cell receptor beta chain. It has no known antigen specificity. No qualities accompany the bases; no much larger clone lies one base away. This specimen belongs to a study of blood T cells in healthy people across ages (dated by TCRdb to 2015 to 2017). As for the study more broadly: In model experiments, template switching captured about one uniquely barcoded TCR beta cDNA molecule for every two T cells. Age-related changes in TCR beta repertoire diversity were measured in the study by deep sequencing normalized with unique cDNA molecular identifiers. To avoid experimental bias, donors of different ages were spread randomly across the sequencing lanes. The donors were divided into four age groups: young (average around 17 years), middle-aged (approximately 41), aged (approximately 62) and long-lived (roughly 86). Two additional independent replicas of 1 million unique cDNA reads from the same blood draw were analyzed for two donors (one aged 18 to 29 and one aged 80 or older). Points the paper makes about the study in general: As age increased, observed TCR beta diversity per million T cells dropped in a roughly linear way, and a significant reduction was already evident by age around 41. The percentage of naive T cells measured by flow cytometry correlated strongly with observed TCR beta diversity. Donor CMV infection status was unknown, potentially confounding age-related changes in expanded clonotypes. Estimates of total diversity based on one million sequenced T cells were considered lower bounds and underestimates. Compared with the aged group, the long-lived group had more naive CD4+ T cells, fewer expanded clones and increased TCR diversity, a pattern suggesting age selection. Bulk unsorted PBMC profiling prevented conclusive comparison of naive and antigen-experienced compartments.

V is shortened by 0 bases, J by 0 bases, and the region joining them spans 12 bases. Taken from cysteine to phenylalanine, the CDR3 has 16 residues. Left in the record is the CDR3 DNA by itself, 48 bases read in frame from the first base. From a lookup of the germline V gene (reference sequence), CDR1 and CDR2 are MNHEY and SMNVEV. Systemically healthy Caucasian individuals from Russia, 35 to 40 in total and aged about 6 to 100 years, were included as donors. Each donor gave about 9.8 milliliters of peripheral blood, drawn into EDTA-treated Vacutainer tubes. Ficoll-Paque density-gradient centrifugation was used to isolate PBMCs, with at least 6.5 million per sample. Total RNA, at least 6 micrograms per sample, was extracted from PBMCs with Trizol reagent. For every donor, flow cytometry on a PBMC aliquot measured the percentage of naive CD45RAhigh/CD27high T cells. The library was prepared using 5' RACE. Sequenced using an Illumina HiSeq 2500. A second about 7 to 12 cycle PCR used a sample-barcoded 5' primer and a J-beta primer mix. A template-switch 5' adaptor carrying 12 random nucleotides introduced a unique molecular identifier onto each TCR beta cDNA molecule. At least 2.5 million CDR3-containing paired-end reads were obtained from each sample. The Mint cDNA synthesis kit, primed by a TRBC-specific oligonucleotide, was used to synthesize first-strand cDNA from all RNA. After uracil-DNA glycosylase treatment, a first 18-cycle PCR used universal primers M1SS and BC2_uni_R on all cDNA. From the authors' description of their analysis: Each sample was normalized by randomly selecting 1 million high-quality reads, each carrying a distinct molecular identifier. Instead of being binned into consensus sequences, reads with shared molecular identifiers were discarded. MiTCR, with a Q25 quality threshold and the strictest error-elimination algorithm, was used for CDR3 identification, clonotype clustering and error correction. A nonparametric unseen species model with Euler transformation was used to estimate lower-bound total TCR beta diversity. In TCRdb, the public reads were trimmed at Q25 with fastp and aligned with MiXCR, with productive beta chains retained. Every distinct CDR3 protein forms one entry, paired with its most common genes and DNA. The V and J calls shown here were made by TCRdb, not taken from the authors' results. The sample profile shows 980,000 or so distinct CDR3 sequences; 45% to 50% of them were found once. Under 15% of the sample lies in the top ten.

The chain uses TRBV27 and TRBJ2-7, with no confidently assigned D gene. This clonotype was sampled from a man aged 25 to 45 in good health. Sequencing was performed on blood. The bases are TGTGCCAGCAGTTTATCAACCTCGGCGAGCTCCTACGAGCAGTACTTC. This codes for CASSLSTSASSYEQYF.